This T cell receptor beta chain came from a study of T-cell reconstitution after alpha-beta-depleted transplantation in children. About this clonotype: Antigen unknown.

Broader study findings: Expanded clones from the graft, numbering several hundred, reportedly supplied alpha-beta T cells about two months after transplant. Recipient T cells and thymic progenitors that survived were the source of the high TCRbeta diversity seen at day 60 in some patients. Newly generated T cells supplied most T-cell counts and diversity one year post-transplant.

Trimming cost V 3 bases and J 4 bases, with 22 bases left between them. Germline CDR1 reads MGHRA; CDR2 reads YSYEKL. CDR3 size: 17 residues. Preparation of the TCRbeta library was carried out with unique molecular identifiers. TCRdb fed the PCR reads into MiXCR, producing one record per CDR3 protein. The table shows just over 950,000 distinct CDR3 sequences, with around 30% occurring only once. The TCR sequence derives from a boy younger than two who had a stem cell transplant for SCID, so the T cells may come from the graft donor. The rearrangement links TRBV4-1 to TRBJ2-7, with D possibly being TRBD1 (5 bases). Sequencing was performed on PBMCs, mostly from graft donor cells, taken 360 days after TCRalphabeta/CD19-depleted stem cell transplant. CDR3 in DNA: TGCGCCAGCAGCCAGGCGACAGCTCACCCGGACATTTACGAGCAGTACTTC. Protein: CASSQATAHPDIYEQYF.